This TCR beta chain was obtained from a study of shared clonotypes between healthy human individuals. About the study: CD4 naive and memory got three plates each, CD8 naive two, CD8 memory one. Findings and caveats of the study: Estimated richness values were generally larger in naive subsets than in memory subsets.

CDR3 size: 14 residues. V trimming: 10 bases; J trimming: 3 bases; junction bases outside the gene matches: 9. Germline loops: CDR1 MDHEN, CDR2 SYDVKM. Sequencing was performed with immunoSEQ multiplex PCR; in TCRdb, only in-frame clones are kept and a portion is missing. The sample includes about 2.4 million clones, under 95% of them seen just once. Of note for this clone: Its specificity is not known.

What was sequenced was naive CD4+ T cells from PBMCs. Indicated subset: CD45RA+ positively selected. The origin of this receptor is a man between 18 and 29 years old in good health. Some clones in this sample may be carry-over from other donors' samples. This sequence joins TRBV28 and TRBJ2-3, with 8 nucleotides matching TRBD2. CDR3 protein: CATTHGGRTDTQYF. CDR3 bases: TGTGCCACCACCCACGGCGGGAGGACAGATACGCAGTATTTT. Using reference TRBV28 and TRBJ2-3 for the parts outside the CDR3, the full variable domain is DVKVTQSSRYLVKRTGEKVFLECVQDMDHENMFWYRQDPGLGLRLIYFSYDVKMKEKGDIPEGYSVSREKKERFSLILESASTNQTSMYLCATTHGGRTDTQYFGPGTRLTVL.